This TCR beta chain originates from a study of T cells in tuberculosis. Study results and limitations: Active tuberculosis alpha repertoires lay closer to GMM-specific TCRs than controls'. Active tuberculosis patients had shorter CDR3-alpha; the beta difference was nonsignificant.

At study entry, adolescents had tuberculin skin tests and IGRA screening. Clones were read by immunoSEQ multiplex PCR, and TCRdb kept only the in-frame ones, dropping some. The data contain 20,000 to 25,000 clones, around 95% of them singletons. A remark on this clone: No antigen is known for it.

The sequencing input was PBMCs. The TCR comes from a donor aged 10-30 years with latent tuberculosis or without tuberculosis infection.

Here the CDR3 DNA reads TGCGCCAGCAGCTTGGGCGGGACTGGGGCCAACGTCCTGACTTTC. It specifies CASSLGGTGANVLTF. The chain combines TRBV5-1 with TRBJ2-6; D may be TRBD2 (6 bases). With 0 bases removed from V and 2 bases from J, the gap between germline ends came to 6 bases. The CDR3 covers 15 residues. CDR1 is SGHRS and CDR2 is YFSETQ in the germline V gene.